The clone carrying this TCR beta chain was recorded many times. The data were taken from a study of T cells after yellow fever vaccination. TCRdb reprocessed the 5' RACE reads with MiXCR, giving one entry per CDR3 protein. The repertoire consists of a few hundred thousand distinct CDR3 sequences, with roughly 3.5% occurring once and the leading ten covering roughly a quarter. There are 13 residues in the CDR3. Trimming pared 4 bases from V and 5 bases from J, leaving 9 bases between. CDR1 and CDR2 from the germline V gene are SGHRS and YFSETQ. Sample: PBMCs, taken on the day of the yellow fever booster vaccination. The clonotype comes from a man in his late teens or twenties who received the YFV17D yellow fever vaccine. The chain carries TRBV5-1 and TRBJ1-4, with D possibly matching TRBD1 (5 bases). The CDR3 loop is CASSKGTNEKLFF. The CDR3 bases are TGCGCCAGCAGCAAAGGGACGAATGAAAAACTGTTTTTT.